Each of the 29 T cell receptor beta chains below was sequenced from the same sample in a study of T-cell reconstitution after alpha-beta-depleted transplantation in children. Molecular barcoding with unique molecular identifiers was used for the TCRbeta library. Each CDR3 protein gets one entry after TCRdb re-called the PCR reads with MiXCR. The sample holds about 540,000 distinct CDR3 sequences, 15% to 20% seen once. Material: PBMCs from the stem cell graft donor, obtained from the stem cell graft. All receptors derive from a human donor who donated a stem cell graft to a child with acute lymphoblastic leukemia.

The chain combines TRBV5-1 with TRBJ2-3; D uncertain. CDR1 and CDR2 (germline): SGHRS, YFSETQ. With 0 bases removed from V and 3 bases from J, the gap between germline ends came to 8 bases. There are 14 residues in the CDR3. The CDR3 DNA is TGCGCCAGCAGCTTGGCCTTTCAGACAGATACGCAGTATTTT. The encoded protein is CASSLAFQTDTQYF. The full variable domain, completed using reference TRBV5-1 and TRBJ2-3, is KAGVTQTPRYLIKTRGQQVTLSCSPISGHRSVSWYQQTPGQGLQFLFEYFSETQRNKGNFPGRFSGRQFSNSRSEMNVSTLELGDSALYLCASSLAFQTDTQYFGPGTRLTVL.

V is TRBV12-3 or TRBV12-4 and J is TRBJ2-7, with TRBD2 identical over 10 bases. With 4 bases clipped from V and 3 bases from J, the junction kept 6 bases outside the gene matches. The CDR3 loop spans 15 amino acids. CDR3 nucleotides: TGTGCCAGCAGTTCTTGGACTAGCGGATTCTACGAGCAGTACTTC. Residues: CASSSWTSGFYEQYF.

This chain joins TRBV20-1 and TRBJ2-1; TRBD2 matches at 10 bases. The CDR3 loop spans 17 amino acids. CDR1 is DFQATT, CDR2 SNEGSKA, per germline (reference sequence). CDR3 protein: CRAPRGSGRSNYNEQFF. For the CDR3, the DNA is TGCAGGGCCCCTAGGGGTAGCGGGAGGTCCAACTACAATGAGCAGTTCTTC.

The V and J genes are TRBV7-9 and TRBJ2-1, with TRBD2 identical over 10 bases. The V and J ends lost 5 bases and 4 bases, in that order; junction bases with no gene match: 5. Germline CDR1 reads SEHNR; CDR2 reads FQNEAQ (reference sequence). This CDR3 has 15 residues. The CDR3 DNA sequence: TGTGCCAGCAGCACCCCTAGCGGGAGATACAATGAGCAGTTCTTC. Its protein product is CASSTPSGRYNEQFF.

This sequence joins TRBV6-2 or TRBV6-3 and TRBJ2-1; 10 positions agree with TRBD2. The germline V gene has CDR1 MNHEY and CDR2 SVGEGT. V lost 7 bases to trimming and J lost 4 bases; unmatched junction nucleotides: 13. The length of the CDR3 is 17 residues. The CDR3 loop reads CASIRVDWTSGYNEQFF. CDR3 coding DNA: TGTGCCAGCATAAGGGTTGATTGGACTAGCGGATACAATGAGCAGTTCTTC.

V gene TRBV9 combines with J gene TRBJ2-7, with TRBD2 as a possible D gene (6 bases). V was shortened by 3 bases and J by 0 bases, with 16 bases between the two germline ends. Germline CDR1 is SGDLS and CDR2 is YYNGEE. The CDR3 covers 16 residues. CDR3 sequence: CASSGFASADSYEQYF. The CDR3 region has the DNA TGTGCCAGCAGCGGATTTGCTAGCGCTGACTCCTACGAGCAGTACTTC.

In this sample, this clonotype turned up a few times. This rearrangement joins TRBV18 to TRBJ1-5; D is unresolved. The V end lost 2 bases, the J end lost 0 bases, and 8 bases lay between the germline ends. CDR1 is KGHSH, CDR2 LQKENI, per germline. This CDR3 region has 15 residues. The CDR3 loop reads CASSPSFYSNQPQHF. For the CDR3, the DNA is TGTGCCAGCTCACCAAGTTTTTATAGCAATCAGCCCCAGCATTTT.

The sample holds a few counts of this clonotype. V usage is TRBV6-1 and J usage is TRBJ2-7; D could derive from TRBD1 or TRBD2 (5 bases each). V dropped 5 bases and J dropped 5 bases, with 19 bases sitting between them. CDR3 length: 15 amino acids. Germline-derived CDR1 and CDR2 are MNHNS and SASEGT. The CDR3 protein is CASSPGAGSHHEQYF. The CDR3 DNA reads as TGTGCCAGCAGTCCCGGGGCAGGGTCCCACCACGAGCAGTACTTC.

This clonotype showed up just a few times. V gene TRBV6-1 combines with J gene TRBJ2-5; 7 positions agree with TRBD1. V was pared by 1 base and J by 3 bases, with 5 bases of the junction left unmatched. Germline V CDR1 and CDR2: MNHNS, SASEGT. This CDR3 has 15 residues. The CDR3 loop is CASSEEGTEEETQYF. The CDR3 coding sequence is TGTGCCAGCAGTGAAGAAGGGACAGAAGAAGAGACCCAGTACTTC.

This chain joins TRBV7-9 and TRBJ2-1; 7 bases are shared with TRBD1. V lost 5 bases, J lost 5 bases, and 15 bases stayed unmatched. Germline V CDR1 and CDR2: SEHNR, FQNEAQ (reference sequence). The CDR3 loop spans 17 amino acids. DNA for the CDR3: TGTGCCAGCAGCCCCCCCCCGACAGGGAGTCTCAACAATGAGCAGTTCTTC. Encoded protein: CASSPPPTGSLNNEQFF.

The V gene is TRBV5-5, the J gene TRBJ2-7, with 8 bases identical to TRBD1. The V gene end was trimmed by 1 base and the J gene end by 2 bases; junction bases not matched to a gene: 5. Germline V gene sequence: CDR1 SGHKS, CDR2 YYEKEE (reference sequence). The CDR3 extends over 15 amino acids. Here the CDR3 reads CASSLKTGAPYEQYF. CDR3 DNA: TGTGCCAGCAGCTTGAAGACAGGGGCCCCCTACGAGCAGTACTTC.

This clonotype was counted only a few times. This rearrangement joins TRBV2 to TRBJ2-5; D is unresolved. In germline, CDR1 is SNHLY, CDR2 FYNNEI. The V gene lost 0 bases and the J gene lost 5 bases, with 7 bases spanning the gap. The CDR3 is 13 amino acids. The CDR3: CASSEAGLETQYF. CDR3 bases: TGTGCCAGCAGTGAAGCAGGATTGGAGACCCAGTACTTC.

This clonotype has at least ten counts. The genes are TRBV12-3 or TRBV12-4 and TRBJ1-2; D not certain. This CDR3 is 13 amino acids long. Trimming removed 1 base at V and 6 bases at J, with 9 bases between. DNA of the CDR3: TGTGCCAGCAGTTTAGGGTGGAACCATGGCTACACCTTC. Translating gives CASSLGWNHGYTF.

This clonotype occurred a few times. V is TRBV10-3 and J is TRBJ2-2, with D hard to call. V was clipped by 0 bases and J by 2 bases, with 16 bases between them. The CDR3 is made up of 18 amino acids. Germline V gene sequence: CDR1 ENHRY, CDR2 SYGVKD. Here the CDR3 reads CAISESALLGHNTGELFF. The CDR3 bases are TGTGCCATCAGTGAGTCGGCCCTTCTTGGCCACAACACCGGGGAGCTGTTTTTT.

The rearrangement uses TRBV20-1 and TRBJ2-5; 11 bases fit TRBD2. V trimming: 6 bases; J trimming: 1 base; junction bases outside the gene matches: 4. The length of the CDR3 is 14 residues. Germline V gene sequence: CDR1 DFQATT, CDR2 SNEGSKA (reference sequence). The chain's CDR3 is CSAQGLAAQETQYF. The CDR3, as DNA: TGCAGTGCCCAGGGACTAGCGGCCCAAGAGACCCAGTACTTC.

The gene calls are TRBV29-1 and TRBJ2-7; TRBD2 agrees at 11 bases. The length of the CDR3 is 13 residues. Trimming removed 6 bases from V and 3 bases from J; junction bases left unmatched: 4. The germline V gene has CDR1 SQVTM and CDR2 ANQGSEA. CDR3 in DNA: TGCAGCGTGCTAGCGGGGGGTTACTACGAGCAGTACTTC. Translation: CSVLAGGYYEQYF.

V and J are TRBV3-1 and TRBJ1-2; 7 nucleotides line up with TRBD1. Unmatched junction bases numbered 10, after V lost 2 bases and J lost 7 bases. The CDR3 runs 15 residues. Germline lookup yields CDR1 LGHDT and CDR2 YNNKEL (reference sequence). CDR3 sequence: CASSQNLRGLSGYTF. CDR3 nucleotides: TGTGCCAGCAGCCAAAATCTTAGGGGGCTCTCTGGCTACACCTTC.

CDR3 nucleotide sequence: TGTGCCAGCAGTTTGTGGCTAGCGCCCACAGATACGCAGTATTTT. Its protein product is CASSLWLAPTDTQYF. The J gene is TRBJ2-3, the V gene TRBV12-3 or TRBV12-4; possibly TRBD2 for D (6 bases). The length of the CDR3 is 15 residues. Trimming stripped 3 bases from V and 2 bases from J, with 12 bases between.

The gene calls are TRBV5-1 and TRBJ2-5; D ambiguous. This CDR3 spans 14 amino acids. Germline lookup yields CDR1 SGHRS and CDR2 YFSETQ. Trimming shortened V by 7 bases and J by 0 bases, and 13 bases separated the two germline ends. The CDR3 loop reads CASSIRRYQETQYF. The DNA of the CDR3 is TGCGCCAGCTCGATTCGGCGGTACCAAGAGACCCAGTACTTC. The variable domain in full, completed from reference TRBV5-1 and TRBJ2-5, reads KAGVTQTPRYLIKTRGQQVTLSCSPISGHRSVSWYQQTPGQGLQFLFEYFSETQRNKGNFPGRFSGRQFSNSRSEMNVSTLELGDSALYLCASSIRRYQETQYFGPGTRLLVL.

Remarks on this clonotype: No conserved phenylalanine or tryptophan ends this CDR3, so it is likely a read error. The DNA is omitted, as the CDR3 cannot be located on it reliably, and the CDR3 follows TCRdb's listing. The chain employs TRBV12-3 or TRBV12-4 and TRBJ1-1; the table gives TRBD1 as D, unverified against the DNA. Including both end residues, the CDR3 is 12 amino acids long. The CDR3 sequence is CASSLAEDRRYL.

The rearrangement uses TRBV3-1 and TRBJ2-1; TRBD1 might be the D (6 bases). Trimming pared 4 bases from V and 4 bases from J, leaving 20 bases between. The CDR3 runs 17 residues. Germline V gives CDR1 LGHDT, CDR2 YNNKEL (reference sequence). CDR3 sequence: CASSPTRSTGRYNEQFF. CDR3 DNA sequence: TGTGCCAGCAGCCCGACACGAAGCACAGGGAGATACAATGAGCAGTTCTTC.

This clonotype was seen only a few times. The rearrangement links TRBV12-3 or TRBV12-4 to TRBJ2-6; TRBD1 matches 9 bases. V shed 6 bases and J 8 bases; nucleotides not matched to a gene: 8. This CDR3 is built from 15 residues. The CDR3 sequence is CASRGAGTGTNVLTF. The CDR3 region has the DNA TGTGCCAGCAGGGGAGCCGGGACAGGGACCAACGTCCTGACTTTC.

The V and J genes are TRBV2 and TRBJ2-7, with D uncertain. The CDR3 length is 13 residues. V lost 6 bases and J lost 3, with 12 bases in between. Germline CDR1 and CDR2: SNHLY and FYNNEI. The CDR3 sequence is CASRSGQVYEQYF. In nucleotides, the CDR3 is TGTGCCAGCAGGTCGGGCCAGGTCTACGAGCAGTACTTC.

This clonotype was seen a few times. CDR3: CSAYRGLTDTQYF. CDR3 DNA sequence: TGCAGTGCTTACAGGGGACTCACAGATACGCAGTATTTT. This chain joins TRBV20-1 and TRBJ2-3; tentatively, D is TRBD1 (7 bases). The V and J ends lost 5 bases and 2 bases respectively, with 11 bases between them. CDR3 length: 13 residues. Germline V gene data show CDR1 as DFQATT and CDR2 as SNEGSKA (reference sequence).

This rearrangement joins TRBV27 to TRBJ2-7; possibly TRBD1 or TRBD2 for D (6 bases each). CDR3 length equals 14 residues. Trimming shortened V by 2 bases and J by 2 bases, and 10 bases separated the two germline ends. Germline values: CDR1 MNHEY, CDR2 SMNVEV (reference sequence). CDR3 nucleotide sequence: TGTGCCAGCAGTTTACGGGGGCGAACCTACGAGCAGTACTTC. Encoded protein: CASSLRGRTYEQYF.

V is TRBV4-1 and J is TRBJ1-1; D gene uncertain. CDR1 is MGHRA, CDR2 YSYEKL, per germline. This CDR3 is built from 15 residues. Trimming left V 4 bases short and J 3 bases short, with 15 bases between. CDR3 DNA sequence: TGCGCCAGCAGCCGGGTATATGCCGGGGACACTGAAGCTTTCTTT. Translated: CASSRVYAGDTEAFF.

This clonotype appeared many times. The CDR3 here is CASRGGAYEQYF. The CDR3 coding sequence is TGCGCCAGCAGAGGGGGAGCCTACGAGCAGTACTTC. The V call is TRBV5-1, the J call TRBJ2-7; tentative D call: TRBD1 (6 bases). Deletions cut 5 bases from V and 2 bases from J, with 8 bases between. The CDR3 contains 12 residues. The germline V gene encodes CDR1 SGHRS and CDR2 YFSETQ.

This chain joins TRBV19 and TRBJ2-5, with D unclear. V was clipped by 1 base and J by 5 bases, with 8 bases between them. Germline lookup yields CDR1 LNHDA and CDR2 SQIVND (reference sequence). This CDR3 spans 13 amino acids. In DNA, the CDR3 is TGTGCCAGTAGTATAGGGTGGACGGAGACCCAGTACTTC. Translation gives CASSIGWTETQYF.

This clonotype was recorded a few times. For the CDR3, the DNA is TGTGCCAGCGGCGAAGAGACCCAGTACTTC. Its translation is CASGEETQYF. This chain joins TRBV9 and TRBJ2-5; no firm D call. Germline V lookup: CDR1 SGDLS, CDR2 YYNGEE. V was shortened by 7 bases and J by 3 bases, with 4 bases between the two germline ends. The CDR3 spans 10 residues. Using reference TRBV9 and TRBJ2-5 for the parts outside the CDR3, the full variable domain is DSGVTQTPKHLITATGQRVTLRCSPRSGDLSVYWYQQSLDQGLQFLIQYYNGEERAKGNILERFSAQQFPDLHSELNLSSLELGDSALYFCASGEETQYFGPGTRLLVL.